One TCR beta chain is described in this entry. These data originate in a study of blood T cell repertoires in COVID-19. V shed 5 bases and J shed 0 bases, with 11 bases lying between them. The CDR3 totals 15 residues. In germline, CDR1 is SGHVS, CDR2 FNYEAQ. The table came from immunoSEQ multiplex PCR; TCRdb's copy has only in-frame clones and leaves some out. Of about 340,000 clones listed, about 90% were seen once; the top ten hold around 3.3%. The rearrangement uses TRBV7-6 and TRBJ1-3; maybe TRBD1 (6 bases). The sequence was collected from a woman aged 18-29 years who had recovered from COVID-19. The sequenced sample was peripheral blood. The CDR3 protein is CASSPGQYSGNTIYF. For the CDR3, the DNA is TGTGCCAGCAGCCCCGGACAGTACTCTGGAAACACCATATATTTT.